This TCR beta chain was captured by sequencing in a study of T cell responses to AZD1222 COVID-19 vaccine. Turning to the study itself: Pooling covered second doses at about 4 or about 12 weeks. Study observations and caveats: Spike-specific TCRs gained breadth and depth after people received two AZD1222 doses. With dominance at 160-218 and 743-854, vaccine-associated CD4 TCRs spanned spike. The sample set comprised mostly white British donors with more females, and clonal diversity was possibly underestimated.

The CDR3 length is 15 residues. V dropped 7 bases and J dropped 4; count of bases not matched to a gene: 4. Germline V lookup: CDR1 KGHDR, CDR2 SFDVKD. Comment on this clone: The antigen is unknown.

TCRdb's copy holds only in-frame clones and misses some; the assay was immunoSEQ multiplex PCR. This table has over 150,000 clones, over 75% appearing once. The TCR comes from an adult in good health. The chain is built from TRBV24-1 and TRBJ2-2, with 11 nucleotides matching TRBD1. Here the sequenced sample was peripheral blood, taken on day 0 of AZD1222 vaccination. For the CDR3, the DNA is TGTGCCACCAGGACGGGACAGGGGGGCACCGGGGAGCTGTTTTTT. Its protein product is CATRTGQGGTGELFF.